This T cell receptor (beta chain) originates from a study of blood T cell repertoires in COVID-19. On the study more broadly: PBMCs, B-cell-depleted T cells, or T cells provided the cDNA or gDNA that made up the material.

Losses at the gene ends were 2 bases for V and 4 bases for J; bases not matched to a gene: 11. The CDR3 is 19 residues long. Germline-derived CDR1 and CDR2 are ENHRY and SYGVKD. Per the study methods: Reference gene primer amplification gave nucleated cell count estimates. TCRdb keeps only in-frame clones here, not all; method: immunoSEQ multiplex PCR. V and J calls and clone size are copied from that table; D and trimming were computed from the DNA. The sample has 200,000 to 300,000 clones, around 87% seen once. The receptor comes from a woman between 50 and 59 years old with acute or convalescent COVID-19. What was sequenced was peripheral blood. The chain joins TRBV10-3 to TRBJ2-3; 14 bases align to TRBD2. The CDR3 loop reads CAISELGGLAGVFSDTQYF. The CDR3 DNA sequence: TGTGCCATCAGTGAGCTAGGGGGACTAGCGGGAGTTTTTTCAGATACGCAGTATTTT.